This T cell receptor (beta chain) stems from a study of T cells of healthy individuals. TCRdb re-called the 5' RACE reads with MiXCR, one entry per CDR3 protein. The table includes about 100,000 distinct CDR3 sequences, around 17% detected once. This clonotype has only a few counts. CDR3 length equals 13 residues. Trimming left V 3 bases short and J 5 bases short, with 8 bases between. CDR1 is MDHEN, CDR2 SYDVKM, per germline. This TCR was recovered from a human donor in good health. The J gene is TRBJ2-1, the V gene TRBV28, with D unresolved. CDR3 protein: CASSFRRNNEQFF. The CDR3 DNA is TGTGCCAGCAGTTTTAGGCGGAACAATGAGCAGTTCTTC. The variable domain in full, completed from reference TRBV28 and TRBJ2-1, reads DVKVTQSSRYLVKRTGEKVFLECVQDMDHENMFWYRQDPGLGLRLIYFSYDVKMKEKGDIPEGYSVSREKKERFSLILESASTNQTSMYLCASSFRRNNEQFFGPGTRLTVL.